The present T cell receptor beta chain was sequenced within a study of blood T cell repertoires in COVID-19. For the study at large: Samples came from the United States, Italy and Spain, spanning acute and convalescent COVID-19. The cDNA or gDNA used as material had been derived from T cells, B-cell-depleted T cells, or PBMCs.

Using immunoSEQ multiplex PCR, the repertoire was profiled, and TCRdb retains in-frame clones only, with some absent. The table lists roughly 62,000 clones, approximately 88% of them singletons, with around 9.6% in the top ten. The CDR3 covers 13 residues. The V gene lost 3 bases and the J gene lost 5 bases, with 9 bases spanning the gap. Germline values: CDR1 KGHDR, CDR2 SFDVKD. Seattle patients were enrolled while actively infected and followed longitudinally. The gene calls are TRBV24-1 and TRBJ1-1; D perhaps matches TRBD1 (5 bases). The receptor comes from a man aged 25-40 years with COVID-19, enrolled during active disease. Material for sequencing was peripheral blood. CDR3 nucleotides: TGTGCCACCAGTGATGTCCGGGGGACTGAAGCTTTCTTT. Its protein product is CATSDVRGTEAFF.